Presented here are 22 T cell receptor beta chains from one specimen sequenced in a study of blood T cell repertoires in COVID-19. Libraries were prepared by immunoSEQ multiplex PCR; TCRdb keeps only in-frame clonotypes and omits some of them. The profile shows over 150,000 clones, more than 75% of them singletons. Input material: PBMCs or T cells enriched from blood (not recorded which). These receptors were taken from a woman aged 45 to 65 who had recovered from COVID-19.

This clone was found once. This CDR3 reads CASSPQGGGGSGELFF. The CDR3 DNA follows: TGTGCCAGCAGCCCGCAGGGAGGAGGTGGGTCCGGGGAGCTGTTTTTT. The chain combines TRBV5-5 with TRBJ2-2, with D tentatively TRBD2 (6 bases). The CDR3 runs 16 residues. Trimming removed 4 bases from V and 6 bases from J, with 19 bases in between. Germline CDR1 and CDR2: SGHKS and YYEKEE (reference sequence). Using reference TRBV5-5 and TRBJ2-2 for the parts outside the CDR3, the full variable domain is DAGVTQSPTHLIKTRGQQVTLRCSPISGHKSVSWYQQVLGQGPQFIFQYYEKEERGRGNFPDRFSARQFPNYSSELNVNALLLGDSALYLCASSPQGGGGSGELFFGEGSRLTVL.

In DNA form, the CDR3 reads TGTGCCAGCAGTACAGGGGGCCTTGATAACATTCAGTACTTC. This sequence encodes CASSTGGLDNIQYF. This chain connects TRBV6-5 to TRBJ2-4; TRBD1 aligns across 9 bases. Germline V gene data show CDR1 as MNHEY and CDR2 as SVGAGI. The CDR3 has 14 amino acids. J gave up 7 bases and V 5 bases, and 6 bases lay outside the gene matches.

The chain couples TRBV19 to TRBJ2-3, with D unresolved. There are 13 residues in the CDR3. Looked up from germline, CDR1 is LNHDA and CDR2 is SQIVND (reference sequence). V lost 6 bases to trimming and J lost 4 bases, with 11 bases between them. In DNA, the CDR3 is TGTGCCAGTAGCAAAACCCGGGCAGATACGCAGTATTTT. It specifies CASSKTRADTQYF. Full variable domain (rest looked up from reference TRBV19 and TRBJ2-3): DGGITQSPKYLFRKEGQNVTLSCEQNLNHDAMYWYRQDPGQGLRLIYYSQIVNDFQKGDIAEGYSVSREKKESFPLTVTSAQKNPTAFYLCASSKTRADTQYFGPGTRLTVL.

This clone is a singleton in its sample. This chain uses TRBV6-1 with TRBJ2-6, with a weak D call TRBD2 (5 bases). V was clipped by 3 bases and J by 2 bases, with 11 bases between them. Germline CDR1 and CDR2: MNHNS and SASEGT. CDR3 size: 16 residues. CDR3 sequence: CASSERGKTGANVLTF. CDR3 bases: TGTGCCAGCAGTGAGCGAGGGAAAACTGGGGCCAACGTCCTGACTTTC.

This chain connects TRBV6-5 to TRBJ1-1, with 9 positions matching TRBD1. Trimming cost V 0 bases and J 4 bases; bases outside gene matches: 0. Looked up from germline, CDR1 is MNHEY and CDR2 is SVGAGI. This CDR3 is built from 14 residues. CDR3 protein: CASSYSTGGTEAFF. For the CDR3, the DNA is TGTGCCAGCAGTTACTCGACAGGGGGCACTGAAGCTTTCTTT.

V usage is TRBV30 and J usage is TRBJ2-7; a possible D gene is TRBD2 (6 bases). CDR3 length: 12 residues. The germline V gene has CDR1 GTSNPN and CDR2 SVGIG (reference sequence). V was clipped by 5 bases and J by 4 bases, with 12 bases between them. The chain's CDR3 is CAWGDSPYEQYF. The DNA of the CDR3 is TGTGCCTGGGGGGACTCCCCTTACGAGCAGTACTTC.

This rearrangement joins TRBV27 to TRBJ1-2; no definite D call. V lost 5 bases and J lost 6, with 13 bases in between. CDR3 length: 13 residues. Looked up from germline, CDR1 is MNHEY and CDR2 is SMNVEV (reference sequence). The CDR3 loop reads CASSPVWRDGYTF. CDR3 nucleotide sequence: TGTGCCAGCAGTCCGGTCTGGCGGGATGGCTACACCTTC.

The chain combines TRBV6-1 with TRBJ2-1; 8 positions agree with TRBD1. V lost 3 bases and J lost 2; bases outside the gene matches: 3. The CDR3 is made up of 15 amino acids. Germline V gene sequence: CDR1 MNHNS, CDR2 SASEGT. DNA of the CDR3: TGTGCCAGCAGTGACGACAGGGGTGCCTACAATGAGCAGTTCTTC. Translating gives CASSDDRGAYNEQFF.

This rearrangement joins TRBV30 to TRBJ2-3, with 14 bases lining up with TRBD2. The ends lost 0 bases at V and 3 bases at J; junction bases unmatched: 5. Germline CDR1 and CDR2: GTSNPN and SVGIG (reference sequence). The CDR3 has 17 amino acids. The CDR3 loop is CAWSVRRTSGRTDTQYF. The CDR3 region has the DNA TGTGCCTGGAGTGTACGCAGGACTAGCGGGAGGACAGATACGCAGTATTTT.

This clone was observed once. The chain joins TRBV12-3 or TRBV12-4 to TRBJ1-1; no clear D. The CDR3 extends over 12 amino acids. Deletions cut 5 bases from V and 5 bases from J, with 9 bases between. The CDR3, as DNA: TGTGCCAGCAGTCAGGCCGGTACTGAAGCTTTCTTT. Its translation: CASSQAGTEAFF.

This rearrangement joins TRBV21-1 to TRBJ1-5; the table assigns TRBD1, which was not confirmed against the DNA. TRBV21-1 is a listed pseudogene. The length of the CDR3 is 15 residues. The CDR3 spells CASSIDRGLNQPQHF. The DNA of the CDR3 is TGTGCCAGCAGCATTGACAGGGGACTCAATCAGCCCCAGCATTTT.

V and J are TRBV11-3 and TRBJ1-2; D is perhaps TRBD1 (5 bases). CDR3 length equals 13 residues. V gave up 5 bases and J gave up 8 bases, with 15 bases separating them. The germline gives CDR1 SGHNT, CDR2 YENEEA. The CDR3 DNA reads as TGTGCCAGCAGCCCAGACCGAACAGGAGGCTACACCTTC. Amino acid sequence: CASSPDRTGGYTF.

The chain links TRBV18 to TRBJ2-1, with D unclear. CDR1 and CDR2 from the germline V gene are KGHSH and LQKENI. This CDR3 contains 14 residues. Deletions cut 2 bases from V and 2 bases from J, with 7 bases between. The DNA for the CDR3 is TGTGCCAGCTCACCAAACCGAGCCTACAATGAGCAGTTCTTC. This translates into CASSPNRAYNEQFF.

The chain links TRBV29-1 to TRBJ2-2; a possible D gene is TRBD1 (5 bases). The CDR3 sequence is 13 residues long. In germline, CDR1 is SQVTM, CDR2 ANQGSEA. V was shortened by 3 bases and J by 4 bases, with 9 bases between the two germline ends. CDR3 DNA: TGCAGCGTTGATCAGGGTCCCACCGGGGAGCTGTTTTTT. Its protein product is CSVDQGPTGELFF.

The V and J genes are TRBV20-1 and TRBJ2-1, with D uncertain. The CDR3 totals 11 residues. The V end lost 5 bases, the J end lost 5 bases, and 7 bases lay between the germline ends. Germline V CDR1 and CDR2: DFQATT, SNEGSKA (reference sequence). CDR3 nucleotide sequence: TGCAGTGCTGAGTCCCACAATGAGCAGTTCTTC. It is translated as CSAESHNEQFF.

This chain links TRBV4-2 with TRBJ1-2, with 9 bases lining up with TRBD1. With 1 base clipped from V and 0 bases from J, the junction kept 12 bases outside the gene matches. CDR1 LGHNA and CDR2 YNFKEQ come from the germline V gene. This CDR3 comprises 19 residues. CDR3 sequence reads: CASSQGGVGQGRSNYGYTF. CDR3 DNA sequence: TGTGCCAGCAGCCAAGGGGGAGTCGGACAGGGGAGGTCTAACTATGGCTACACCTTC.

The chain has TRBV6-5 and TRBJ2-7, with D perhaps TRBD1 (6 bases). CDR1 and CDR2 from the germline V gene are MNHEY and SVGAGI. This CDR3 has 13 residues. The V end was cut by 6 bases, the J end by 4 bases, with 13 bases between. The CDR3 sequence is CASSLQGPYEQYF. CDR3 DNA: TGTGCCAGCAGCCTCCAGGGGCCGTACGAGCAGTACTTC.

The rearrangement links TRBV3-1 (or the pseudogene TRBV3-2) to TRBJ1-2; 10 bases match TRBD1. Germline V CDR1 and CDR2: LGHDT, YNNKEL (reference sequence). V shed 5 bases and J 10 bases; nucleotides not matched to a gene: 10. This CDR3 has 14 amino acids. The CDR3: CASSSRTGGAVYTF. The DNA for the CDR3 is TGTGCCAGCAGCTCCCGGACAGGGGGTGCCGTCTACACCTTC.

The V gene is TRBV7-9, the J gene TRBJ2-1; 8 bases map to TRBD2. Germline CDR1 is SEHNR and CDR2 is FQNEAQ (reference sequence). V lost 6 bases, J lost 1 base, and 5 bases stayed unmatched. CDR3 length: 15 amino acids. The CDR3 loop is CASRSAGASYNEQFF. Written as DNA, the CDR3 is TGTGCCAGCAGATCAGCGGGAGCGTCCTACAATGAGCAGTTCTTC.

The V gene is TRBV28, the J gene TRBJ2-5; the D gene is possibly TRBD1 (6 bases). CDR1 is MDHEN and CDR2 is SYDVKM in the germline V gene. V gave up 6 bases and J gave up 2 bases, with 16 bases separating them. This CDR3 is 15 amino acids long. The CDR3 spells CASSPSEGDQETQYF. In DNA form, the CDR3 reads TGTGCCAGCAGCCCCTCCGAGGGGGATCAAGAGACCCAGTACTTC.

The rearrangement links TRBV5-4 to TRBJ2-2; no firm D call. Germline assignment: CDR1 SGHNT and CDR2 YYREEE (reference sequence). V lost 3 bases and J lost 5, with 5 bases in between. The CDR3 has 12 residues. DNA of the CDR3: TGTGCCAGCAGCTCCCCTACCGGGGAGCTGTTTTTT. Translation gives CASSSPTGELFF.

The rearrangement joins TRBV11-2 to TRBJ1-6; D is unresolved. Trimming took off 5 bases at V and 11 bases at J, with 16 bases between the two ends. The CDR3 length is 14 residues. Germline V gene data show CDR1 as SGHAT and CDR2 as FQNNGV. The CDR3 DNA reads as TGTGCCAGCAGCCGGTCTGAGGCTTCGCCACCCCTCCACTTT. Translation gives CASSRSEASPPLHF.